The clone carrying this T cell receptor (beta chain) was observed many times. The data derive from a study of shared clonotypes between healthy human individuals. Assay: immunoSEQ multiplex PCR; the TCRdb copy retains only in-frame clones and omits some. Counted here are more than 1 million clones, 78% occurring once; the ten biggest clones make up about 0.52%. Donors included only healthy HIV-negative adults lacking recent acute infections or vaccinations. The clonotype was recovered from a man aged 18 to 30 in good health. Some clones in this sample may be carry-over from other donors' samples. Sample: memory CD4+ T cells from PBMCs. Subset meaning: CD45RA-negative fraction.

CDR3 nucleotide sequence: TGTGCCAGCAGCCAAGACGGCCAGCGGGGGACCTCCTACGAGCAGTACTTC. Its protein product is CASSQDGQRGTSYEQYF. V usage is TRBV4-2 and J usage is TRBJ2-7; 8 positions agree with TRBD2. J gave up 0 bases and V 0 bases, and 7 bases lay outside the gene matches. Germline assignment: CDR1 LGHNA and CDR2 YNFKEQ. The length of the CDR3 is 17 residues.